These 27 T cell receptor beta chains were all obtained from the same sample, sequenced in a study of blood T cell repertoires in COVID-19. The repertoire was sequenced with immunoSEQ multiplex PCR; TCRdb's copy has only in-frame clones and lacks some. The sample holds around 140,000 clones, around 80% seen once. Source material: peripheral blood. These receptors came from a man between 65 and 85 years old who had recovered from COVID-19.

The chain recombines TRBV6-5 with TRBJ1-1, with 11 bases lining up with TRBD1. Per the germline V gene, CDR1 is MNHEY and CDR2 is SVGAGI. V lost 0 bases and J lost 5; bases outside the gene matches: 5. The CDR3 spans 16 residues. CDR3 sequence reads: CASSYSGTGGYTEAFF. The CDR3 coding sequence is TGTGCCAGCAGTTACTCTGGGACAGGGGGTTATACTGAAGCTTTCTTT.

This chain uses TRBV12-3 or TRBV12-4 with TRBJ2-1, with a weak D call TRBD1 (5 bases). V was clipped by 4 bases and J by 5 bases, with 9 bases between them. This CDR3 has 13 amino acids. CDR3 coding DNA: TGTGCCAGCAGTTGGGCAGGGAACAATGAGCAGTTCTTC. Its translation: CASSWAGNNEQFF.

The CDR3 nucleotides read TGTGCCTGGAGTGCTCACAGCTCCTATGGCTACACCTTC. Translation gives CAWSAHSSYGYTF. The chain couples TRBV30 to TRBJ1-2; D is undetermined. Deletions cut 1 base from V and 4 bases from J, with 10 bases between. This CDR3 has 13 residues. Germline V gene lookup returns CDR1 GTSNPN and CDR2 SVGIG (reference sequence).

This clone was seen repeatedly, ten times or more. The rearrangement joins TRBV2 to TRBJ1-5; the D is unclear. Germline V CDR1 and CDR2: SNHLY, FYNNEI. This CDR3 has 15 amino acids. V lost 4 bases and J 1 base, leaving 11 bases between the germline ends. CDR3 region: CASSGRSGSNQPQHF. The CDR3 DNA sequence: TGTGCCAGCAGTGGGAGGTCCGGGAGCAATCAGCCCCAGCATTTT.

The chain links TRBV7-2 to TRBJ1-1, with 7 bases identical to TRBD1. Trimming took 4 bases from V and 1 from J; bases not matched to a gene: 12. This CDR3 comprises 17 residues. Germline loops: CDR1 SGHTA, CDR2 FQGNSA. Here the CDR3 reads CASSSGTVTKENTEAFF. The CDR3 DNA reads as TGTGCCAGCAGCTCCGGGACAGTGACTAAAGAGAACACTGAAGCTTTCTTT.

CDR3 region: CASRDRGGYTF. CDR3 nucleotides: TGTGCCAGCCGGGACAGGGGTGGCTACACCTTC. The chain employs TRBV2 and TRBJ1-2; 10 bases are a match to TRBD1. Trimming removed 8 bases from V and 7 bases from J; junction bases left unmatched: 1. This CDR3 is 11 amino acids long. CDR1 and CDR2 from the germline V gene are SNHLY and FYNNEI. Variable domain in full (rest from reference TRBV2 and TRBJ1-2): EPEVTQTPSHQVTQMGQEVILRCVPISNHLYFYWYRQILGQKVEFLVSFYNNEISEKSEIFDDQFSVERPDGSNFTLKIRSTKLEDSAMYFCASRDRGGYTFGSGTRLTVV.

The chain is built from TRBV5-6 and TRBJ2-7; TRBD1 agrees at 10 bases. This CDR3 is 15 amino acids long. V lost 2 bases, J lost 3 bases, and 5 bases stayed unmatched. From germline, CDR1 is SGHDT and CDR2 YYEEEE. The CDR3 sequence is CASSFVGQGHYEQYF. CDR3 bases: TGTGCCAGCAGCTTTGTGGGACAGGGGCACTACGAGCAGTACTTC.

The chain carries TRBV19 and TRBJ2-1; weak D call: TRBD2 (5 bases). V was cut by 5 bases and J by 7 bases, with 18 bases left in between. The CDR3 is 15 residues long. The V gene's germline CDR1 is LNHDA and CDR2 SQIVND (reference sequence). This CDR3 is CASSGRTPPRNEQFF. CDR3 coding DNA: TGTGCCAGTAGTGGAAGGACTCCCCCACGGAATGAGCAGTTCTTC.

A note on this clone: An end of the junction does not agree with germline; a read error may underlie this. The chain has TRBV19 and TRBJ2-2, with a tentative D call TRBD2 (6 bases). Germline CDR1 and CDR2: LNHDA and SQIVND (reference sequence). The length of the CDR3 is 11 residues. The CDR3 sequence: CASSIDGGLFF. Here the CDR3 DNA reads TGTGCCAGTAGTATAGACGGGGGGCTGTTTTTT.

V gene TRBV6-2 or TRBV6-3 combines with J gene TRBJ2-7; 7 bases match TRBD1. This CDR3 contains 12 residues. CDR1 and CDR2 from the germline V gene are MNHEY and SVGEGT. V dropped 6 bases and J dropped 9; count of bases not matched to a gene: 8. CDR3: CASSETGSAQYF. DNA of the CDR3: TGTGCCAGCAGCGAGACAGGGTCGGCGCAGTACTTC.

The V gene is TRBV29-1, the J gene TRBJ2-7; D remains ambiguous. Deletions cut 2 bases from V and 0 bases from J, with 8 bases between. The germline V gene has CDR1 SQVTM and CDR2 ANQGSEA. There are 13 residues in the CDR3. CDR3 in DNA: TGCAGCGTTGAAACGGTGAGCTCCTACGAGCAGTACTTC. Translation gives CSVETVSSYEQYF.

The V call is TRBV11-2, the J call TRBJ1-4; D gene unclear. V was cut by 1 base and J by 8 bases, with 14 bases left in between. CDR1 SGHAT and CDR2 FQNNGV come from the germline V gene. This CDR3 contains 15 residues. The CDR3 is CASSLGGVTGEKLFF. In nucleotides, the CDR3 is TGTGCCAGCAGCTTAGGTGGGGTGACGGGGGAAAAACTGTTTTTT.

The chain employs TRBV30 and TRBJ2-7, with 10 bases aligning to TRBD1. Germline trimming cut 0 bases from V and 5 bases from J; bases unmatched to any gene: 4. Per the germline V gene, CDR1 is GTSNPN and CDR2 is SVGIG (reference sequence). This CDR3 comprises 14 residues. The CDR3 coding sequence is TGTGCCTGGAGTGTACGACAGGGGGCCCACGAGCAGTACTTC. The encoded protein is CAWSVRQGAHEQYF. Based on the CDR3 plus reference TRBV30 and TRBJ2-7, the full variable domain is SQTIHQWPATLVQPVGSPLSLECTVEGTSNPNLYWYRQAAGRGLQLLFYSVGIGQISSEVPQNLSASRPQDRQFILSSKKLLLSDSGFYLCAWSVRQGAHEQYFGPGTRLTVT.

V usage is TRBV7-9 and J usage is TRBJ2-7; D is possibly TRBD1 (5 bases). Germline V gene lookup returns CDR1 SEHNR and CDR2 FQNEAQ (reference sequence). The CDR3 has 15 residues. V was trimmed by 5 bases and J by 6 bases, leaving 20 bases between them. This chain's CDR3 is CASSPSRDALLEQYF. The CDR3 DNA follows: TGTGCCAGCAGCCCCAGCAGGGATGCCCTGCTCGAGCAGTACTTC.

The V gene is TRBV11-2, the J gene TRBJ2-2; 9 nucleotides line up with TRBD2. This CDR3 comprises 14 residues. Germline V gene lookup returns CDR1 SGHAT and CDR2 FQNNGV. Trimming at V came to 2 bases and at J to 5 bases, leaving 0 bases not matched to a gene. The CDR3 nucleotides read TGTGCCAGCAGCTTAACTAGCGGGACCGGGGAGCTGTTTTTT. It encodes CASSLTSGTGELFF. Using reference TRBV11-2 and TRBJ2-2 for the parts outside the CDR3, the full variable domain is EAGVAQSPRYKIIEKRQSVAFWCNPISGHATLYWYQQILGQGPKLLIQFQNNGVVDDSQLPKDRFSAERLKGVDSTLKIQPAKLEDSAVYLCASSLTSGTGELFFGEGSRLTVL.

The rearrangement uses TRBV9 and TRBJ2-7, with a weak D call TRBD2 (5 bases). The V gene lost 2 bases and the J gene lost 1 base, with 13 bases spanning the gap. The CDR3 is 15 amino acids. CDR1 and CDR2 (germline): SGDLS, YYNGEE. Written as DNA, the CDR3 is TGTGCCAGCAGCGTTTCCAGCGGATGGTCCTACGAGCAGTACTTC. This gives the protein CASSVSSGWSYEQYF.

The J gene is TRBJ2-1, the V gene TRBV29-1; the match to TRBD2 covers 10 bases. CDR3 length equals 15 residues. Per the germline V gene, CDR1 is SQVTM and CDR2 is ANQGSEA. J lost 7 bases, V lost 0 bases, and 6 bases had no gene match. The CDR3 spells CSVEDASGSLNEQFF. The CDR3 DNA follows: TGCAGCGTTGAAGATGCTAGCGGGAGTCTGAATGAGCAGTTCTTC.

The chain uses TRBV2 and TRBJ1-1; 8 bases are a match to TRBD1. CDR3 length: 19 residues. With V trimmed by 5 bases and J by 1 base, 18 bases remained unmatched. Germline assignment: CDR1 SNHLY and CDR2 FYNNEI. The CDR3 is CASSLTDDRGGLRNTEAFF. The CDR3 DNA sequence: TGTGCCAGCAGTCTTACAGACGACAGGGGAGGGTTAAGGAACACTGAAGCTTTCTTT.

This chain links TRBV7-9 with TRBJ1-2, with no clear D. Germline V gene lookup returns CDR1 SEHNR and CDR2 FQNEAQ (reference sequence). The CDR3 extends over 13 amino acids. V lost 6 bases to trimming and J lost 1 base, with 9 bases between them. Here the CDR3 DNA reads TGTGCCAGCAGTCCAACAAGTAACTATGGCTACACCTTC. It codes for CASSPTSNYGYTF.

This CDR3 reads CASSLEYTGANVLTF. In DNA form, the CDR3 reads TGTGCCAGCAGCTTAGAGTACACTGGGGCCAACGTCCTGACTTTC. J is TRBJ2-6 and V is TRBV7-9; no reliable D call. From germline, CDR1 is SEHNR and CDR2 FQNEAQ (reference sequence). The CDR3 is 15 amino acids. Trimming took 1 base from V and 2 from J, leaving 6 bases between them.

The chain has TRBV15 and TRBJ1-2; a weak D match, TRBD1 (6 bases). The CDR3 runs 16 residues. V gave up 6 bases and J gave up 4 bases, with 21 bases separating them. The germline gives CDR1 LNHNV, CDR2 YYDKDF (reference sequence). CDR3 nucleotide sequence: TGTGCCACCAGGCCCGGGAGGGGGGCCGATGCCTATGGCTACACCTTC. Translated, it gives CATRPGRGADAYGYTF.

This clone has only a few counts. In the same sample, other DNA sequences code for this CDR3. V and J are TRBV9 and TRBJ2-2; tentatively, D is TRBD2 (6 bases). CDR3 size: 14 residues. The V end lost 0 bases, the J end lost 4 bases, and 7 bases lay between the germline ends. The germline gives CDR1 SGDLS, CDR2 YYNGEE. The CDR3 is CASSVGDSTGELFF. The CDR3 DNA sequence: TGTGCCAGCAGCGTAGGGGACTCCACCGGGGAGCTGTTTTTT.

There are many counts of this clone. The CDR3 DNA reads TGCGCCAGCAGCTTATCCCCCCCGGGGGTAGCGGGAGTTAATGAGCAGTTCTTC. Translated, it gives CASSLSPPGVAGVNEQFF. The rearrangement joins TRBV5-1 to TRBJ2-1, with 9 bases fitting TRBD2. The V and J ends lost 2 bases and 7 bases, in that order; junction bases with no gene match: 16. Germline loops: CDR1 SGHRS, CDR2 YFSETQ. The CDR3 has 18 amino acids.

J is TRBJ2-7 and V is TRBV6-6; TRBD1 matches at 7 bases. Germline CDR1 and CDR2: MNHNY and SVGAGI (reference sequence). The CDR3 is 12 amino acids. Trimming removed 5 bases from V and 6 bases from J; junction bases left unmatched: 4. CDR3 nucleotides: TGTGCCAGCAGTCGACAGGGATCCGAGCAGTACTTC. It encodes CASSRQGSEQYF.

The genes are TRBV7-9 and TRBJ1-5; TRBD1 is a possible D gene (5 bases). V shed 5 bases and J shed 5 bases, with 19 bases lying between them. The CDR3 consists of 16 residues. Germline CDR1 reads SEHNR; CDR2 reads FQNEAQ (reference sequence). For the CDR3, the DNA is TGTGCCAGCAGCGCATCCAGGGTTTCCCACGATCAGCCCCAGCATTTT. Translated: CASSASRVSHDQPQHF.

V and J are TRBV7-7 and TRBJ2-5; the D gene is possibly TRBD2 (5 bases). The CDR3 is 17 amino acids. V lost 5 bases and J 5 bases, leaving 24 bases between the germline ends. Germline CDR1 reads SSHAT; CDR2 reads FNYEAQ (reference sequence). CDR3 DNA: TGTGCCAGCAGCCTGGGAGTGTCGTCACCCGGGGAGGAGACCCAGTACTTC. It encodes CASSLGVSSPGEETQYF.

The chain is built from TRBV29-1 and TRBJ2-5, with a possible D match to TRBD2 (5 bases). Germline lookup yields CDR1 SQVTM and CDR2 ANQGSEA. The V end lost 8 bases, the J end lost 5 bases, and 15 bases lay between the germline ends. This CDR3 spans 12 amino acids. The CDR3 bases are TGCAGCCTCACAAAGGGAGTGGAGACCCAGTACTTC. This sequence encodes CSLTKGVETQYF.